One and the same sample provided the 11 T cell receptor beta chains below, sequenced in a study of T-cell memory formation after mild COVID-19. TCRdb used MiXCR to reprocess the 5' RACE reads, holding one entry per CDR3 protein. The table lists about 560,000 distinct CDR3 sequences, 20% to 25% of them singletons. The sample comprised PBMCs or a T cell subset sorted from them (not recorded which). These receptors all stem from an adult woman who had mild COVID-19 (a few samples of this study predate the infection). Cell type and time point are not known.

This clonotype was seen a handful of times. This chain uses TRBV3-1 with TRBJ2-7, with 9 positions matching TRBD2. This CDR3 is built from 14 residues. V dropped 1 base and J dropped 2; count of bases not matched to a gene: 0. Germline values: CDR1 LGHDT, CDR2 YNNKEL (reference sequence). CDR3 loop: CASSQGLAAYEQYF. For the CDR3, the DNA is TGTGCCAGCAGCCAAGGACTAGCGGCCTACGAGCAGTACTTC.

This clonotype was recorded at least ten times. The V and J genes are TRBV2 and TRBJ2-7; D unclear. Trimming shortened V by 1 base and J by 0 bases, and 10 bases separated the two germline ends. CDR1 is SNHLY and CDR2 is FYNNEI in the germline V gene. This CDR3 comprises 15 residues. For the CDR3, the DNA is TGTGCCAGCAGTGAAGGAGCAGGTTACTCCTACGAGCAGTACTTC. Translated: CASSEGAGYSYEQYF.

This clonotype was seen a few times. CDR3 loop: CASNGLGGTEAFF. The CDR3 nucleotides read TGTGCCAGTAACGGGCTTGGGGGCACTGAAGCTTTCTTT. The chain employs TRBV5-5 and TRBJ1-1; tentatively, D is TRBD1 (5 bases). V was shortened by 8 bases and J by 4 bases, with 15 bases between the two germline ends. The CDR3 is 13 amino acids. Per germline, CDR1 SGHKS and CDR2 YYEKEE (reference sequence).

The rearrangement links TRBV7-9 to TRBJ1-2, with TRBD1 as a possible D gene (6 bases). In germline, CDR1 is SEHNR, CDR2 FQNEAQ (reference sequence). Trimming removed 0 bases at V and 7 bases at J, with 15 bases between. CDR3 length: 15 residues. CDR3 sequence: CASSLAVQGQGGYTF. CDR3 nucleotides: TGTGCCAGCAGCTTAGCGGTCCAGGGGCAGGGTGGCTACACCTTC.

This clonotype was observed once. The genes are TRBV19 and TRBJ2-1, with 7 positions matching TRBD1. CDR1 LNHDA and CDR2 SQIVND come from the germline V gene (reference sequence). Unmatched junction bases numbered 6, after V lost 4 bases and J lost 0 bases. This CDR3 region has 16 residues. Here the CDR3 reads CASSTHYRGSYNEQFF. As DNA, the CDR3 is TGTGCCAGTAGTACCCACTACAGGGGCTCCTACAATGAGCAGTTCTTC.

The chain couples TRBV12-3 or TRBV12-4 to TRBJ2-7, with D unresolved. This CDR3 has 14 residues. Trimming removed 8 bases from V and 2 bases from J, with 16 bases in between. The CDR3 coding sequence is TGTGCCAGCGCGACCGAGGAGCGAGCCTACGAGCAGTACTTC. Protein product: CASATEERAYEQYF.

A few counts support this clonotype. This chain links TRBV29-1 with TRBJ2-1, with D possibly matching TRBD2 (5 bases). CDR3 length: 11 amino acids. Germline V lookup: CDR1 SQVTM, CDR2 ANQGSEA. With 2 bases removed from V and 9 bases from J, the gap between germline ends came to 8 bases. This chain's CDR3 is CSVERGSEQFF. The CDR3 region has the DNA TGCAGCGTTGAAAGAGGGTCTGAGCAGTTCTTC.

The V gene is TRBV5-6, the J gene TRBJ1-2; D is uncertain. The germline CDR1 and CDR2 sequences are SGHDT and YYEEEE. The CDR3 covers 12 residues. The V and J ends lost 4 bases and 0 bases respectively, with 4 bases between them. The CDR3 loop reads CASSDPNYGYTF. The CDR3 DNA follows: TGTGCCAGCAGCGACCCTAACTATGGCTACACCTTC. The complete variable domain, with remaining parts taken from reference TRBV5-6 and TRBJ1-2, reads DAGVTQSPTHLIKTRGQQVTLRCSPKSGHDTVSWYQQALGQGPQFIFQYYEEEERQRGNFPDRFSGHQFPNYSSELNVNALLLGDSALYLCASSDPNYGYTFGSGTRLTVV.

The chain links TRBV7-7 to TRBJ2-3, with TRBD1 matching 9 bases. This CDR3 contains 15 residues. Germline V gene sequence: CDR1 SSHAT, CDR2 FNYEAQ (reference sequence). V was pared by 2 bases and J by 3 bases, with 3 bases of the junction left unmatched. The CDR3 region is CASSLRDRETDTQYF. For the CDR3, the DNA is TGTGCCAGCAGCTTAAGGGACAGGGAAACAGATACGCAGTATTTT.

The sample holds many counts of this clonotype. The chain is built from TRBV7-6 and TRBJ2-7; 7 nucleotides match TRBD1. The V gene's germline CDR1 is SGHVS and CDR2 FNYEAQ. V was clipped by 5 bases and J by 0 bases; unmatched bases: 4. The CDR3 loop spans 14 amino acids. Here the CDR3 reads CASSEGTASYEQYF. The CDR3 coding sequence is TGTGCCAGCAGCGAAGGGACAGCCTCCTACGAGCAGTACTTC.

The table lists this clonotype with a few counts. The chain couples TRBV7-9 to TRBJ1-6, with D possibly being TRBD1 (5 bases). V shed 5 bases and J shed 13 bases, with 15 bases lying between them. Germline CDR1 SEHNR, CDR2 FQNEAQ (reference sequence). This CDR3 is built from 13 residues. The CDR3 region is CASSPRGWGPLHF. The DNA of the CDR3 is TGTGCCAGCAGCCCCCGCGGCTGGGGGCCCCTCCACTTT.